This TCR beta chain was sequenced for a study of blood T cells in healthy people across ages. Notes on the study in general: No one knew whether donors had CMV, which possibly confounded expanded clonotype changes.

This clonotype came up a few times. Its antigen is not identified. This CDR3 has 14 residues. Per the germline V gene, CDR1 is KGHDR and CDR2 is SFDVKD. Trimming cost V 4 bases and J 2 bases, with 11 bases left between them. It was with a sample-barcoded 5' primer and a J-beta primer mix that a second PCR of roughly 6 to 11 cycles was run. One entry per CDR3 protein, called by TCRdb with MiXCR from the 5' RACE reads. The data show about 510,000 distinct CDR3 sequences, roughly a quarter seen once. Sample donors were healthy Caucasian individuals that came from Russia, aged roughly 6 to 95. A further study also used this sample, focusing on T cells of mothers and their children. Per that paper: It was through the M1S primer of the second PCR that sample barcodes and 2-4 random nucleotides were added.

The chain recombines TRBV24-1 with TRBJ2-7; a weak D match, TRBD2 (6 bases). The sequence was collected from a boy younger than 10 in good health. The material sequenced was blood. The DNA for the CDR3 is TGTGCCACCAGTGACGCCCGCGGGACCTACGAGCAGTACTTC. Protein sequence: CATSDARGTYEQYF.